One and the same sample provided the 3 T cell receptor beta chains below, sequenced in a study of cytomegalovirus exposure and HLA in healthy donors. It was with 60 Vbeta and 13 Jbeta primers that the PCR ran. Clones were sequenced by immunoSEQ multiplex PCR, and TCRdb holds only the in-frame ones, with some missing. The table has roughly 150,000 clones, 80% to 90% seen once; the top ten hold less than 2.5%. The sequenced material came from PBMCs. The receptors stem from a woman aged 18-30 years in good health and CMV-seronegative.

This chain uses TRBV7-9 with TRBJ2-3; 7 bases line up with TRBD1. The germline V gene has CDR1 SEHNR and CDR2 FQNEAQ (reference sequence). The V segment lost 1 base and the J segment 3 bases; nucleotides outside the gene matches: 7. The CDR3 is 16 amino acids. CDR3 DNA sequence: TGTGCCAGCAGCTTAGGTGGGACAGATAGGACAGATACGCAGTATTTT. Amino acids: CASSLGGTDRTDTQYF.

CDR3: CASSPPPPGTVTYGYTF. The CDR3 coding sequence is TGTGCCAGCAGCCCACCTCCCCCCGGGACAGTGACCTATGGCTACACCTTC. This rearrangement joins TRBV28 to TRBJ1-2, with 7 bases matching TRBD1. Germline V CDR1 and CDR2: MDHEN, SYDVKM. The CDR3 is made up of 17 amino acids. V was clipped by 6 bases and J by 4 bases; unmatched bases: 17.

The chain combines TRBV9 with TRBJ2-7; possible D gene TRBD1, 5 bases. Trimming took off 3 bases at V and 0 bases at J, with 13 bases between the two ends. CDR3 length equals 15 residues. CDR1 and CDR2 (germline): SGDLS, YYNGEE. The CDR3 DNA reads TGTGCCAGCAGCGCCCACAGGAACCCCTCCTACGAGCAGTACTTC. It yields the protein CASSAHRNPSYEQYF. Looking up the rest from reference TRBV9 and TRBJ2-7 gives the full variable domain: DSGVTQTPKHLITATGQRVTLRCSPRSGDLSVYWYQQSLDQGLQFLIQYYNGEERAKGNILERFSAQQFPDLHSELNLSSLELGDSALYFCASSAHRNPSYEQYFGPGTRLTVT.